Below, one T cell receptor beta chain is given with its context. What it binds is unknown. As every portion of the isolated RNA was reverse transcribed, the sequencing read expressed TCRB transcripts. Assay used: immunoSEQ multiplex PCR; TCRdb lists only in-frame clones, some missing. The top ten hold 0.62% of the sample, which has some 180,000 clones, approximately 13% seen once. This record comes from a study of beta chain features in type 1 diabetes. Study overall: Investigators examined approximately 100,000,000 sorted cells across all samples. Points from the study as a whole: Naive, central memory and Treg TCRB repertoires appeared more alike in patients than in healthy donors. Cells that show high TCR expression could be over-represented by cDNA sequencing.

Purities over 95% were achieved in all sorted populations. The CDR3 extends over 16 amino acids. The J segment lost 3 bases and the V segment lost 4 bases, leaving 2 bases of the junction unmatched. Germline V gene sequence: CDR1 SGHRS, CDR2 YFSETQ. The clonotype was recovered from a young woman in good health. This chain connects TRBV5-1 to TRBJ2-3; 16 bases map to TRBD2. Sequenced input: central memory CD4+ T cells from blood. In nucleotides, the CDR3 is TGCGCCAGCAGCCAGGGACTAGCGGGAGGGACAGATACGCAGTATTTT. This sequence encodes CASSQGLAGGTDTQYF.